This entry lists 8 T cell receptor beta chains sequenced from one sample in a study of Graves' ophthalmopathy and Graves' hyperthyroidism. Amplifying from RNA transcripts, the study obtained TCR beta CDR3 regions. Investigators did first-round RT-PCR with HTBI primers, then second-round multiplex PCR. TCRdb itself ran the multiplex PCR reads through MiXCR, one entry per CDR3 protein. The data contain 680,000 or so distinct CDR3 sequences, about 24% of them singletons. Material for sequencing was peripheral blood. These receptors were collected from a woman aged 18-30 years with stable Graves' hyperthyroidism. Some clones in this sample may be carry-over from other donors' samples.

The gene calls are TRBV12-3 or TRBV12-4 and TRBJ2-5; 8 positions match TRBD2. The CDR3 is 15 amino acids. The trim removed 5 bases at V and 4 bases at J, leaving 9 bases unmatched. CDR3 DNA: TGTGCCAGCAGTCCCCCCCAAGCGGGGGCAGAGACCCAGTACTTC. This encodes CASSPPQAGAETQYF.

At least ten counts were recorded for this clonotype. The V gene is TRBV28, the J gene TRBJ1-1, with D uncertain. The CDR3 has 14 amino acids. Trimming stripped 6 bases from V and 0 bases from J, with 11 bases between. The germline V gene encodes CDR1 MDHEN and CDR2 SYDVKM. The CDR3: CASRRRVMNTEAFF. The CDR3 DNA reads TGTGCCAGCAGAAGACGGGTGATGAACACTGAAGCTTTCTTT.

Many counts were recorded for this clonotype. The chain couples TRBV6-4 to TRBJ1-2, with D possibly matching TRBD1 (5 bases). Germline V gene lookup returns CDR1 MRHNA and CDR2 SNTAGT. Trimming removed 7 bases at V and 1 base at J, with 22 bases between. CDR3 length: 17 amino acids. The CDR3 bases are TGTGCCAGCACCAACCTGTACGGGGACGGGTTTAACTATGGCTACACCTTC. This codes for CASTNLYGDGFNYGYTF.

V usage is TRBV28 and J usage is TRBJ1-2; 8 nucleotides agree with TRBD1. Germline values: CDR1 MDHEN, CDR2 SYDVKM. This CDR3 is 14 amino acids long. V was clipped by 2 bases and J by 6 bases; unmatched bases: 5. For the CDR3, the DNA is TGTGCCAGCAGTTTACTTCAGGGGGCGAATGGCTACACCTTC. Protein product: CASSLLQGANGYTF.

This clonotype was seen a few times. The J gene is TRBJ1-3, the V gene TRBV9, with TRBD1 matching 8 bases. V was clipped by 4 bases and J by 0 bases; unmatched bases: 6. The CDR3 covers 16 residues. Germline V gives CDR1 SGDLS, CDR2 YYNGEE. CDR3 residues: CASSPRDRGSGNTIYF. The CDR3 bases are TGTGCCAGCAGCCCCAGAGACAGGGGCTCTGGAAACACCATATATTTT.

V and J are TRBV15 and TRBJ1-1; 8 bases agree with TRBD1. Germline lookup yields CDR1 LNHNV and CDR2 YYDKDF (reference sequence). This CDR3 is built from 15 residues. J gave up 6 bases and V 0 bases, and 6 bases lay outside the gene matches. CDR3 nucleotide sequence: TGTGCCACCAGCAGAGAGGACAGGGTGAGCGCTGAAGCTTTCTTT. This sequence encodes CATSREDRVSAEAFF.

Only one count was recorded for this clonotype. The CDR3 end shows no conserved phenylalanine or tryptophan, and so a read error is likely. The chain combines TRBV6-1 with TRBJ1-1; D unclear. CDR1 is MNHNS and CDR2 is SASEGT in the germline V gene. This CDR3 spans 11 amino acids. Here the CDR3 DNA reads TGTTCCAGCAGACTTTTGACTGAAGCTTTCGTT. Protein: CSSRLLTEAFV.

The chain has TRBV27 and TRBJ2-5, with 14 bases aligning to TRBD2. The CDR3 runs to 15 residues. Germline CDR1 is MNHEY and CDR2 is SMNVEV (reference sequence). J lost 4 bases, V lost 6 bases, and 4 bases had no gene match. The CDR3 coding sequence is TGTGCCAGCAGAGGGACTAGCGGGAGCTCAGAGACCCAGTACTTC. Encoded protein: CASRGTSGSSETQYF.